This TCR beta chain emerged from a study of regulatory T cells in long-lasting Graves disease. Study results and caveats: Peripheral blood, not thyroid tissue, was the sole material studied.

The time point here: newly diagnosed GD, antithyroid drugs for less than 3 months. PBMC-extracted RNA yielded the TCR library. Graves' disease diagnosis followed American Thyroid Association guidelines. Construction of the TCR beta libraries employed iRepertoire HTBI primers in conjunction with Arm-PCR of CDR3 regions. In the original workflow: Throughout the samples, researchers identified 60 to 70 TRBV and approximately 15 TRBJ segments. Each CDR3 protein gets one entry after TCRdb re-called the multiplex PCR reads with MiXCR. TCRdb, not the authors, supplied the V and J calls. The sample includes 550,000 to 700,000 distinct CDR3 sequences, 15% to 20% of them seen just once. Worth noting for this clonotype: Its antigen remains unknown.

These sequences were also reported in another study, on T cells in Graves' hyperthyroidism and ophthalmopathy. That publication notes: Most thyroid clonotypes expanded above 0.001 appeared in blood too.

The origin of this receptor is a man between 18 and 29 years old with Graves disease. The sample in question was peripheral blood mononuclear cells (PBMCs), obtained at new diagnosis, from a patient treated with antithyroid drugs.

The CDR3 here is CASSVSGTQTYEQYF. As DNA, the CDR3 is TGTGCCAGCAGCGTATCCGGGACCCAGACCTACGAGCAGTACTTC. The chain carries TRBV9 and TRBJ2-7; D is perhaps TRBD1 or TRBD2 (5 bases each). CDR3 length: 15 residues. The V and J ends lost 1 base and 2 bases respectively, with 13 bases between them. Germline CDR1 is SGDLS and CDR2 is YYNGEE.